The text below deals with one T cell receptor beta chain. What it binds is not known. The sample belongs to a study of cytomegalovirus exposure and HLA in healthy donors. The donors, nominally healthy at sampling, likely had unrecorded immune exposures. PCR amplification relied on 60 Vbeta primers (plus 13 Jbeta primers). Method: immunoSEQ multiplex PCR; TCRdb's copy keeps in-frame clones and lacks some. The sample has about 110,000 clones, and its top ten clones hold more than 3%. CDR1 SEHNR and CDR2 FQNEAQ come from the germline V gene (reference sequence). Trimming cost V 2 bases and J 3 bases, with 8 bases left between them. CDR3 size: 14 residues. Findings and limits, study-wide: Previously analyzed data showed that most TCR beta V segments were productive at a frequency of about 90% or about 30%. Association of a missense DCLRE1C variant with TCR beta V- and J-gene trimming was reported in a later analysis. Clonal expansion, a later analysis showed, was greater in HLA-associated TCR beta chains than in equally common others.

The chain couples TRBV7-9 to TRBJ1-5; D unresolved. Sequencing was done on a sample of PBMCs. The clonotype originates from a man between 18 and 35 years old in good health and CMV-seronegative. CDR3: CASSLWADNQPQHF. CDR3 DNA: TGTGCCAGCAGCTTATGGGCAGACAATCAGCCCCAGCATTTT.